This TCR beta chain was identified during a study of cytomegalovirus exposure and HLA in healthy donors. Germline values: CDR1 MDHEN, CDR2 SYDVKM. Unmatched junction bases numbered 7, after V lost 5 bases and J lost 4 bases. CDR3 size: 15 residues. The data were produced by immunoSEQ multiplex PCR, yet TCRdb's version contains in-frame clones alone and is incomplete. This table has 110,000 or so clones, 70% to 90% appearing once. This receptor was taken from a man younger than 35 in good health and CMV-seronegative. This rearrangement joins TRBV28 to TRBJ1-2; 10 positions match TRBD1. The sample consisted of PBMCs. The CDR3 here is CASSAGTGAVYGYTF. DNA of the CDR3: TGTGCCAGCAGTGCCGGGACAGGGGCTGTCTATGGCTACACCTTC.